This T cell receptor beta chain was retrieved from a study of OX40 agonist ivuxolimab in advanced cancers. Looking at the study overall: Ivuxolimab, an agonist antibody against OX40 (CD134), was given to patients. Patients received intravenous ivuxolimab every 2 weeks at 0.01 to 10 mg/kg. Overall study results and limits: Expanded clones were, on average, more numerous in CD8+ T cells than in CD4+. Blood T cells, both CD4+ and CD8+, expanded clonally by week 6 at 0.1 to 3.0 mg/kg.

The table came from immunoSEQ multiplex PCR; TCRdb's copy has only in-frame clones and leaves some out. The sample yields more than 80,000 clones, 91% seen once. Between the trimmed V and J ends, which lost 9 bases and 7 bases, there was a span of 16 bases. The CDR3 contains 12 residues. Germline V gene lookup returns CDR1 SGHAT and CDR2 FQNNGV. As to this clone: Its antigen is unidentified.

The receptor's source is an adult with an advanced solid tumor such as melanoma, head and neck, liver or kidney cancer. The V call is TRBV11-2, the J call TRBJ2-7; D might be TRBD2 (6 bases). Sequenced here: CD4+ or CD8+ T cells sorted from blood, sampled in a trial of the OX40 agonist ivuxolimab. Written as DNA, the CDR3 is TGTGCCAGTCAGACGGGACTCGGGGAGCAGTACTTC. Its protein product is CASQTGLGEQYF.